The source of this T cell receptor (beta chain) is a study of response to subunit inactivated influenza vaccine. The study's findings and limits: The authors offered the suggestion that each seasonal influenza vaccination recruits few new T cells.

The CDR3 runs to 14 residues. CDR1 MGHRA and CDR2 YSYEKL come from the germline V gene. V lost 3 bases, J lost 4 bases, and 4 bases stayed unmatched. This clonotype appeared many times. What it recognizes is unknown. Each CDR3 protein gets one entry after TCRdb re-called the RT-PCR reads with MiXCR. The data contain approximately 530,000 distinct CDR3 sequences, roughly 8.2% of them singletons. The chain is built from TRBV4-1 and TRBJ1-2, with 8 bases matching TRBD1. The sequence was collected from a man between 50 and 69 years old who received an inactivated influenza vaccine. This sample comprised PBMCs from blood, obtained 23 months after vaccination. For the CDR3, the DNA is TGCGCCAGCAGCCACCACGACAGGGGCTATGGCTACACCTTC. Its translation is CASSHHDRGYGYTF.